The next 21 T cell receptor beta chains were all read from a single sample in a study of blood T cell repertoires in COVID-19. Produced via immunoSEQ multiplex PCR; TCRdb's table is partial and in-frame only. Altogether a few hundred thousand clones are present, 87% being singletons, with the ten largest covering 2% to 3%. The sequencing input was peripheral blood. Source of these receptors: a man younger than 35 with active or convalescent COVID-19.

The chain employs TRBV6-1 and TRBJ1-1, with 7 bases lining up with TRBD1. This CDR3 has 14 amino acids. Per germline, CDR1 MNHNS and CDR2 SASEGT. Losses at the gene ends were 3 bases for V and 4 bases for J; bases not matched to a gene: 5. For the CDR3, the DNA is TGTGCCAGCAGTGAGGGACAGTTCGGCACTGAAGCTTTCTTT. Residues: CASSEGQFGTEAFF.

V usage is TRBV11-2 and J usage is TRBJ2-7; possible D gene TRBD2, 5 bases. Looked up from germline, CDR1 is SGHAT and CDR2 is FQNNGV. The ends were cut back, 5 bases at V and 7 bases at J, with 21 bases in the middle. CDR3 size: 15 residues. CDR3 DNA sequence: TGTGCCAGCAGCAAGAGGGAAGTCACGGGCGGGGAGCAGTACTTC. Protein sequence: CASSKREVTGGEQYF.

With respect to this clone: The sample has other DNA sequences that encode this CDR3 too. CDR3 nucleotide sequence: TGTGCCAGCAGCTTAGCGAGAGATACGCAGTATTTT. Translation gives CASSLARDTQYF. The chain links TRBV7-8 to TRBJ2-3; no clear D. Trimming took 0 bases from V and 5 from J, leaving 3 bases between them. The CDR3 has 12 residues. Per the germline V gene, CDR1 is SGHVS and CDR2 is FQNEAQ.

This chain links TRBV5-1 with TRBJ2-2; 11 bases match TRBD2. Germline CDR1 reads SGHRS; CDR2 reads YFSETQ. The CDR3 runs 15 residues. Trimming took 5 bases from V and 1 from J; bases not matched to a gene: 1. The CDR3 DNA sequence: TGCGCCAGCAGGGGGACTAGCGGGAACACCGGGGAGCTGTTTTTT. Residues: CASRGTSGNTGELFF.

CDR3 loop: CASSQARGAGNTIYF. The DNA of the CDR3 is TGTGCCAGCAGCCAGGCCAGGGGCGCCGGAAACACCATATATTTT. The chain recombines TRBV14 with TRBJ1-3; D may be TRBD1 (6 bases). The CDR3 length is 15 residues. From germline, CDR1 is SGHDN and CDR2 FVKESK. V was clipped by 3 bases and J by 4 bases, with 13 bases between them.

Only a few counts were recorded for this clone. The rearrangement joins TRBV13 to TRBJ1-2; D might be TRBD1 (6 bases). V was cut by 0 bases and J by 2 bases, with 7 bases left in between. Germline CDR1 PRHDT, CDR2 FYEKMQ (reference sequence). This CDR3 contains 14 residues. CDR3 DNA sequence: TGTGCCAGCAGCTTAGGAGGGGGAAACTATGGCTACACCTTC. As protein: CASSLGGGNYGYTF.

This clone appeared a single time. The rearrangement links TRBV19 to TRBJ2-5, with TRBD1 as a possible D gene (5 bases). The tail of the sequence fits TRBJ2-7 better, so the J call may be wrong. This CDR3 contains 12 residues. Germline V gene data show CDR1 as LNHDA and CDR2 as SQIVND (reference sequence). The DNA for the CDR3 is TGTGCCAGTAGTATGTCAGGGTACGAGCAGTACTTC. Protein sequence: CASSMSGYEQYF.

The chain joins TRBV9 to TRBJ1-3; 7 nucleotides agree with TRBD1. This CDR3 has 18 amino acids. The germline gives CDR1 SGDLS, CDR2 YYNGEE. V trimming: 3 bases; J trimming: 0 bases; junction bases outside the gene matches: 12. The CDR3 DNA reads as TGTGCCAGCAGCGAGGCCTCGACAGGGCTCAACTCTGGAAACACCATATATTTT. This gives the protein CASSEASTGLNSGNTIYF.

This clone is a singleton in its sample. The V gene is TRBV6-2 or TRBV6-3, the J gene TRBJ2-1; TRBD2 matches 9 bases. CDR3 length: 15 residues. The J segment lost 9 bases and the V segment lost 4 bases, leaving 10 bases of the junction unmatched. Germline CDR1 MNHEY, CDR2 SVGEGT. Here the CDR3 reads CASSSPGTSIVEQFF. DNA of the CDR3: TGTGCCAGCAGTTCCCCGGGGACTAGCATCGTTGAGCAGTTCTTC.

The chain links TRBV19 to TRBJ1-4; 8 bases line up with TRBD1. Germline V gene lookup returns CDR1 LNHDA and CDR2 SQIVND (reference sequence). The ends lost 0 bases at V and 11 bases at J; junction bases unmatched: 14. This CDR3 comprises 17 residues. Here the CDR3 reads CASSIDGQGRDSGKLFF. CDR3 DNA: TGTGCCAGTAGTATAGACGGACAGGGCCGCGATAGTGGGAAACTGTTTTTT.

V usage is TRBV27 and J usage is TRBJ1-4; 10 bases map to TRBD1. The CDR3 has 17 amino acids. Germline V CDR1 and CDR2: MNHEY, SMNVEV (reference sequence). With 6 bases clipped from V and 4 bases from J, the junction kept 11 bases outside the gene matches. CDR3 in DNA: TGTGCCAGCAGCAAGACAGGGGGCGCATTGGTTAATGAAAAACTGTTTTTT. Translation: CASSKTGGALVNEKLFF.

The genes are TRBV6-5 and TRBJ2-3, with D perhaps matching TRBD1 (6 bases). The CDR3 is 14 amino acids. Germline V gene sequence: CDR1 MNHEY, CDR2 SVGAGI. With 5 bases removed from V and 6 bases from J, the gap between germline ends came to 15 bases. The CDR3 bases are TGTGCCAGCAGTCCTATGCCCAGGGGTGATACGCAGTATTTT. Its translation is CASSPMPRGDTQYF.

This chain connects TRBV7-9 to TRBJ2-3; 9 nucleotides align to TRBD2. The germline gives CDR1 SEHNR, CDR2 FQNEAQ (reference sequence). The CDR3 consists of 15 residues. The V gene end was trimmed by 3 bases and the J gene end by 0 bases; junction bases not matched to a gene: 1. The CDR3 is CASSFSGGSTDTQYF. CDR3 sequence (DNA): TGTGCCAGCAGCTTCAGCGGGGGGAGCACAGATACGCAGTATTTT. Combining the CDR3 with reference TRBV7-9 and TRBJ2-3 gives the whole variable domain DTGVSQNPRHKITKRGQNVTFRCDPISEHNRLYWYRQTLGQGPEFLTYFQNEAQLEKSRLLSDRFSAERPKGSFSTLEIQRTEQGDSAMYLCASSFSGGSTDTQYFGPGTRLTVL.

This chain links TRBV29-1 with TRBJ2-1; D gene uncertain. Germline V lookup: CDR1 SQVTM, CDR2 ANQGSEA. V dropped 6 bases and J dropped 5 bases, with 5 bases sitting between them. This CDR3 comprises 10 residues. Here the CDR3 reads CSVLNNEQFF. CDR3 sequence (DNA): TGCAGCGTCCTAAACAATGAGCAGTTCTTC.

J is TRBJ2-7 and V is TRBV27; D possibly corresponds to TRBD1 (6 bases). The CDR3 is 15 residues long. CDR1 MNHEY and CDR2 SMNVEV come from the germline V gene (reference sequence). V lost 0 bases and J lost 5, with 14 bases in between. CDR3 sequence reads: CASSLSSAGVHEQYF. CDR3 nucleotide sequence: TGTGCCAGCAGTTTATCGTCGGCAGGGGTCCACGAGCAGTACTTC.

The rearrangement joins TRBV5-5 to TRBJ2-7, with D perhaps matching TRBD2 (7 bases). CDR1 and CDR2 (germline): SGHKS, YYEKEE (reference sequence). Trimming cost V 1 base and J 5 bases, with 13 bases left between them. This CDR3 spans 14 amino acids. The CDR3 is CASSLRPGGHEQYF. CDR3 sequence (DNA): TGTGCCAGCAGCTTGCGTCCGGGGGGCCACGAGCAGTACTTC. Using reference TRBV5-5 and TRBJ2-7 for the parts outside the CDR3, the full variable domain is DAGVTQSPTHLIKTRGQQVTLRCSPISGHKSVSWYQQVLGQGPQFIFQYYEKEERGRGNFPDRFSARQFPNYSSELNVNALLLGDSALYLCASSLRPGGHEQYFGPGTRLTVT.

The rearrangement joins TRBV14 to TRBJ2-4, with 9 nucleotides matching TRBD1. The CDR3 sequence is 14 residues long. The junction had 4 bases not matched to a gene; V was cut back by 5 bases and J by 5 bases. CDR1 SGHDN and CDR2 FVKESK come from the germline V gene. The DNA for the CDR3 is TGTGCCAGCAGCGCCCGGACAGGGGAAAACATTCAGTACTTC. Protein: CASSARTGENIQYF.

The chain couples TRBV7-3 to TRBJ2-5, with 9 bases identical to TRBD2. The germline gives CDR1 SGHTA, CDR2 FQGTGA. V gave up 2 bases and J gave up 2 bases; unmatched junction bases: 3. The CDR3 totals 15 residues. The CDR3, as DNA: TGTGCCAGCAGCTTAGCGGGAGGGGAGCAAGAGACCCAGTACTTC. This codes for CASSLAGGEQETQYF.

The table lists this clone with a count of one. The chain couples TRBV2 to TRBJ1-2; 8 positions agree with TRBD1. Germline values: CDR1 SNHLY, CDR2 FYNNEI. Trimming at V came to 3 bases and at J to 8 bases, leaving 11 bases not matched to a gene. This CDR3 has 15 residues. The DNA for the CDR3 is TGTGCCAGCAGTGATATAGCCAGGGGGCTGGGAGGCTACACCTTC. Residues: CASSDIARGLGGYTF.

V and J are TRBV27 and TRBJ1-1; 8 bases map to TRBD1. The germline CDR1 and CDR2 sequences are MNHEY and SMNVEV (reference sequence). The V gene end was trimmed by 3 bases and the J gene end by 8 bases; junction bases not matched to a gene: 5. The CDR3 extends over 13 amino acids. The CDR3 reads CASSFRTGREAFF. In DNA form, the CDR3 reads TGTGCCAGCAGTTTTCGGACAGGGAGAGAAGCTTTCTTT.

The CDR3 DNA is TGTGCCAGCAGTCCACCAAATGACAGGGCTCAAGCTTTCTTT. As protein: CASSPPNDRAQAFF. The chain links TRBV28 to TRBJ1-1; 7 bases fit TRBD1. Losses at the gene ends were 5 bases for V and 9 bases for J; bases not matched to a gene: 12. The CDR3 is 14 amino acids. The germline CDR1 and CDR2 sequences are MDHEN and SYDVKM. Combining the CDR3 with reference TRBV28 and TRBJ1-1 gives the whole variable domain DVKVTQSSRYLVKRTGEKVFLECVQDMDHENMFWYRQDPGLGLRLIYFSYDVKMKEKGDIPEGYSVSREKKERFSLILESASTNQTSMYLCASSPPNDRAQAFFGQGTRLTVV.